A selection of T cell receptor beta chains follows, all from one sample in a study of cytomegalovirus exposure and HLA in healthy donors. Produced via immunoSEQ multiplex PCR; TCRdb's table is partial and in-frame only. The table shows tens of thousands of clones, with around 77% occurring only once. Sequencing was done on a sample of PBMCs. These receptors originate from a woman aged 30 to 39 in good health and CMV-seronegative. CDR3s include the opening cysteine and the closing phenylalanine or tryptophan.

TRBV7-2,16,TRBJ2-4,CASSLGAGGPRNIQYF
TRBV30,15,TRBJ2-6,CAWSTGQSGANVLTF
TRBV30,16,TRBJ2-2,CAWTRQGAFYGGELFF
TRBV28,14,TRBJ1-1,CASNPPPVITEAFF
TRBV28,15,TRBJ2-7,CASSPWTSGTYEQYF
TRBV4-2,18,TRBJ1-5,CASSQTLSGTGGNQPQHF
TRBV10-3,16,TRBJ2-3,CAARTSGGHITDTQYF
TRBV5-6,13,TRBJ2-7,CASSQQRTYEQYF
TRBV7-9,13,TRBJ1-1,CASSLDRLTEAFF
TRBV10-1,13,TRBJ1-1,CASSGSSYTEAFF
TRBV7-8,14,TRBJ2-3,CASSLAGISGTQYF
TRBV6-4,15,TRBJ2-3,CASSDSSGGADTQYF
TRBV10-1,16,TRBJ2-2,CASSESVGQNTGELFF
TRBV6-1,15,TRBJ1-5,CASPPASGGSQPQHF
TRBV6-5,13,TRBJ1-4,CASSYGGNEKLFF
TRBV2,13,TRBJ1-2,CASSAGGDYGYTF
TRBV2,16,TRBJ2-3,CASSSLQGISTDTQYF
TRBV10-2,15,TRBJ1-2,CASSEYRGTNYGYTF
TRBV7-2,15,TRBJ1-1,CASSLGQRLNTEAFF
TRBV9,15,TRBJ1-1,CASSAAQGIGDEAFF
TRBV29-1,15,TRBJ1-2,CSVEDTTGLSYGYTF
TRBV2,14,TRBJ1-1,CASRYRVLNTEAFF
TRBV30,13,TRBJ1-1,CAWSPETGREAFF
TRBV7-2,15,TRBJ2-2,CASSPGTANTGELFF
TRBV7-8,15,TRBJ2-7,CASSLADRGSYEQYF
TRBV19,13,TRBJ1-5,CASSTGEGQPQHF
TRBV19,12,TRBJ2-7,CASRAGPYEQYF
TRBV28,16,TRBJ1-6,CASSPTRLLNGSPLHF
TRBV11-2,15,TRBJ2-3,CASRSGQGGPDTQYF
TRBV7-9,17,TRBJ1-5,CASSLGGGRPGRQPQHF
TRBV4-1,15,TRBJ2-7,CASSQRQGVTYEQYF
TRBV19,15,TRBJ2-7,CASSILLAGSYEQYF
TRBV10-1,13,TRBJ1-1,CASSRGGYTEAFF
TRBV29-1,14,TRBJ2-3,CSGGDRAITDTQYF
TRBV30,16,TRBJ2-7,CAWSVRAGGFSYEQYF
TRBV18,15,TRBJ1-5,CASSQGQAVRQPQHF
TRBV4-1,18,TRBJ2-1,CASSHEPLAGGPYNEQFF
TRBV30,14,TRBJ1-5,CAWSVSLAIQPQHF
TRBV6-1,14,TRBJ2-7,CASSEAQSSYEQYF
TRBV18,14,TRBJ1-1,CASSLGLQNTEAFF
TRBV6-1,15,TRBJ1-1,CASRSLTGGETEAFF
TRBV30,17,TRBJ1-5,CAWSPIPRTGTNQPQHF
TRBV4-2,17,TRBJ2-7,CASSQTSGRLDLYEQYF
TRBV30,16,TRBJ2-6,CAWSRIRSSGANVLTF
TRBV11-2,14,TRBJ2-1,CASSSWTPHNEQFF
TRBV19,11,TRBJ1-1,CASSIPLGAFF
TRBV4-2,17,TRBJ2-1,CASTSYWTGQGYNEQFF
TRBV15,13,TRBJ2-7,CATSNRQGYEQYF
TRBV30,13,TRBJ2-5,CAWSVRRAETQYF
TRBV4-3,16,TRBJ1-4,CASSQDPQGSAEKLFF
TRBV6-9,14,TRBJ1-4,CASSGQGGMEKLFF
TRBV28,13,TRBJ1-2,CASSLGQIYGYTF
TRBV30,13,TRBJ1-1,CAWKVQLNTEAFF
TRBV4-1,16,TRBJ2-7,CASSHGGGTGRYEQYF
TRBV28,14,TRBJ1-4,CASSRQSTNEKLFF
TRBV30,10,TRBJ2-1,CAWSIDEQFF
TRBV7-8,13,TRBJ1-2,CASSLAGARGYTF
TRBV19,11,TRBJ2-7,CAVAGSYEQYF
TRBV4-2,15,TRBJ2-3,CASSQTSSGGDTQYF
TRBV18,14,TRBJ2-7,CASSPFGQDYEQYF